This section outlines one T cell receptor (beta chain) sequence together with its context. This sample was included in a study of control samples from healthy donors and cancer patients. The repertoire was sequenced with immunoSEQ multiplex PCR; TCRdb's copy has only in-frame clones and lacks some. The data hold about 84,000 clones, with 84% observed a single time. The junction had 12 bases not matched to a gene; V was cut back by 2 bases and J by 9 bases. The CDR3 extends over 17 amino acids. Per the germline V gene, CDR1 is WNHNN and CDR2 is SYGVQD (reference sequence). The chain joins TRBV10-1 to TRBJ2-1; 11 bases align to TRBD2. Sample: PBMCs. This sequence was found in a man between 60 and 70 years old with head and neck cancer. CDR3: CASSEVVRSGRAGEQFF. CDR3 coding DNA: TGCGCCAGCAGTGAGGTCGTTCGTAGCGGGAGGGCCGGTGAGCAGTTCTTC.